This note documents a single T cell receptor (beta chain) sequence. The antigen is undetermined. The CDR3 consists of 15 residues. With 5 bases removed from V and 6 bases from J, the gap between germline ends came to 18 bases. Germline CDR1 is SGHRS and CDR2 is YFSETQ. The data belong to a study of cytomegalovirus exposure and HLA in healthy donors. Notes on the study in general: Within the data, a cluster of highly shared sequence variants was likely a sequencing artifact. Later analysis demonstrated an association between a missense DCLRE1C variant and TCR beta V- and J-gene trimming.

The study ran its PCR with 60 Vbeta and 13 Jbeta primers. Generated by immunoSEQ multiplex PCR, the TCRdb table keeps only in-frame clones and is missing some. The sample spans about 200,000 clones; the ten largest clones claim 1.1%. This TCR was sampled from a girl between 2 and 10 years old in good health and CMV-seropositive. The rearrangement joins TRBV5-1 to TRBJ1-5; D uncertain. The sample comprised PBMCs. CDR3 bases: TGCGCCAGCAGTCTGGCTGTCCCCGAGGGTCAGCCCCAGCATTTT. This gives the protein CASSLAVPEGQPQHF.